This is a list of T cell receptor beta chains from one sample in a study of cytotoxic CD8 clonotypes in ibrutinib-treated CLL. The table came from immunoSEQ multiplex PCR; TCRdb's copy has only in-frame clones and leaves some out. The table records 150,000 or so clones, 70% to 80% of them present only once. The specimen comprised PBMCs, sampled after 12 months of ibrutinib treatment. Receptors were obtained from a human donor with chronic lymphocytic leukemia. Both conserved end residues are part of each CDR3. D genes are given only for firm matches. Where a row states a size, it is once, few, many or the class of an expanded clone; other rows omit it.

J gene: TRBJ2-4; D gene: TRBD2; CDR3 length: 15; V gene: TRBV5-4; clone size: -; CDR3 DNA: TGTGCCAGCAGCTTGGCTAGCGGGGTTGTAAACATTCAGTACTTC; CDR3 protein: CASSLASGVVNIQYF
J gene: TRBJ2-3; D gene: -; CDR3 length: 15; V gene: TRBV6-4; clone size: -; CDR3 DNA: TGTGCCAGCAGTGAAGCAGCTGGGGGCACAGATACGCAGTATTTT; CDR3 protein: CASSEAAGGTDTQYF
J gene: TRBJ2-3; D gene: -; CDR3 length: 12; V gene: TRBV7-9; clone size: -; CDR3 DNA: TGTGCCAGCAGCTTAGGTAAGGACGCGCAGTATTTT; CDR3 protein: CASSLGKDAQYF
J gene: TRBJ1-5; D gene: -; CDR3 length: 15; V gene: TRBV10-3; clone size: few; CDR3 DNA: TGTGCCATCAGTGAGTCGGGAACAGGGCTATTGGCCCAGCATTTT; CDR3 protein: CAISESGTGLLAQHF
J gene: TRBJ1-4; D gene: -; CDR3 length: 14; V gene: TRBV27; clone size: -; CDR3 DNA: TGTGCCAGCAGTTTAGACCTTAATAATGAAAAACTGTTTTTT; CDR3 protein: CASSLDLNNEKLFF
J gene: TRBJ2-5; D gene: TRBD2; CDR3 length: 17; V gene: TRBV7-2; clone size: -; CDR3 DNA: TGTGCCAGCAGACCGAACGTTCTAGCGGGATACCAAGAGACCCAGTACTTC; CDR3 protein: CASRPNVLAGYQETQYF
J gene: TRBJ1-5; D gene: -; CDR3 length: 15; V gene: TRBV9; clone size: -; CDR3 DNA: TGTGCCAGCAGCGTAGGAGGATATAGCAATCAGCCCCAGCATTTT; CDR3 protein: CASSVGGYSNQPQHF
J gene: TRBJ2-7; D gene: TRBD1; CDR3 length: 15; V gene: TRBV6-5; clone size: -; CDR3 DNA: TGTGCCAGCCGGAATCCAGGGGGCACGAGCTACGAGCAGTACTTC; CDR3 protein: CASRNPGGTSYEQYF
J gene: TRBJ1-5; D gene: -; CDR3 length: 16; V gene: TRBV7-9; clone size: -; CDR3 DNA: TGTGCCAGCAGCTTAGGTTCCTCTACAGCCGCTCAGCCCCAGCATTTT; CDR3 protein: CASSLGSSTAAQPQHF
J gene: TRBJ2-3; D gene: TRBD2; CDR3 length: 15; V gene: TRBV5-1; clone size: -; CDR3 DNA: TGCGCCAGCAGCTCGACTGGGCGGGAGACAGATACGCAGTATTTT; CDR3 protein: CASSSTGRETDTQYF
J gene: TRBJ2-1; D gene: TRBD1; CDR3 length: 16; V gene: TRBV18; clone size: -; CDR3 DNA: TGTGCCAGCTCACGGGGACAGGGGGCGGCCTACAATGAGCAGTTCTTC; CDR3 protein: CASSRGQGAAYNEQFF
J gene: TRBJ2-5; D gene: -; CDR3 length: 14; V gene: TRBV5-1; clone size: -; CDR3 DNA: TGCGCCAGCAGCGGGGGGTTTGGGCAAGAGACCCAGTACTTC; CDR3 protein: CASSGGFGQETQYF
J gene: TRBJ2-1; D gene: -; CDR3 length: 16; V gene: TRBV6-5; clone size: -; CDR3 DNA: TGTGCCAGCAGTTCCCTTACCAGGAGCTCCTACAATGAGCAGTTCTTC; CDR3 protein: CASSSLTRSSYNEQFF
J gene: TRBJ1-4; D gene: -; CDR3 length: 12; V gene: TRBV9; clone size: once; CDR3 DNA: TGTGCCAGCAGCGTTCGGGGGGGAAAACTGTTTTTT; CDR3 protein: CASSVRGGKLFF
J gene: TRBJ1-1; D gene: -; CDR3 length: 15; V gene: TRBV13; clone size: -; CDR3 DNA: TGTGCCAGCAGCACGCGCGTGGTCATGAACACTGAAGCTTTCTTT; CDR3 protein: CASSTRVVMNTEAFF
J gene: TRBJ1-3; D gene: -; CDR3 length: 15; V gene: TRBV9; clone size: once; CDR3 DNA: TGTGCCAGCAGCGTACAGGGCCTCTCTGGAAACACCATATATTTT; CDR3 protein: CASSVQGLSGNTIYF
J gene: TRBJ1-1; D gene: -; CDR3 length: 16; V gene: TRBV5-1; clone size: -; CDR3 DNA: TGCGCCAGCAGCTTGGGACCGTCCGTACTCACGACTGAAGCTTTCTTT; CDR3 protein: CASSLGPSVLTTEAFF
J gene: TRBJ1-1; D gene: -; CDR3 length: 17; V gene: TRBV13; clone size: once; CDR3 DNA: TGTGCCAGCAGCACCCAGCGGGGCGATGGGCCGAACACTGAAGCTTTCTTT; CDR3 protein: CASSTQRGDGPNTEAFF
J gene: TRBJ2-7; D gene: -; CDR3 length: 16; V gene: TRBV7-9; clone size: -; CDR3 DNA: TGTGCCAGCAGCTTAGCCCCGGGACACAGGGACTACGAGCAGTACTTC; CDR3 protein: CASSLAPGHRDYEQYF
J gene: TRBJ1-4; D gene: -; CDR3 length: 13; V gene: TRBV30; clone size: -; CDR3 DNA: TGTGCCTGGAGTACACACCTTTATGAAAAACTGTTTTTT; CDR3 protein: CAWSTHLYEKLFF
J gene: TRBJ1-4; D gene: -; CDR3 length: 15; V gene: TRBV6-5; clone size: -; CDR3 DNA: TGTGCCAGCAGTAGAACCGGGACGGAGGGTGAAAAACTGTTTTTT; CDR3 protein: CASSRTGTEGEKLFF
J gene: TRBJ2-7; D gene: TRBD1; CDR3 length: 13; V gene: TRBV7-2; clone size: once; CDR3 DNA: TGTGCCAGCACCCGGACAGGCGCTTACGAGCAGTACTTC; CDR3 protein: CASTRTGAYEQYF
J gene: TRBJ2-3; D gene: -; CDR3 length: 14; V gene: TRBV6-6; clone size: -; CDR3 DNA: TGTGCCAGCAGTCTTGCGGGCGGCACAGATACGCAGTATTTT; CDR3 protein: CASSLAGGTDTQYF
J gene: TRBJ2-3; D gene: TRBD2; CDR3 length: 17; V gene: TRBV11-1; clone size: -; CDR3 DNA: TGTGCCAGCACCCCAAATGGGGCGGGGGGCCGGACAGATACGCAGTATTTT; CDR3 protein: CASTPNGAGGRTDTQYF
J gene: TRBJ2-7; D gene: -; CDR3 length: 15; V gene: TRBV28; clone size: -; CDR3 DNA: TGTGCCAGCAGTTCCTACAGGGAGAGCTCCTACGAGCAGTACTTC; CDR3 protein: CASSSYRESSYEQYF
J gene: TRBJ1-6; D gene: -; CDR3 length: 17; V gene: TRBV10-3; clone size: few; CDR3 DNA: TGTGCCATCAGTGAGTCGAAGGGGAGCTCCTATAATTCACCCCTCCACTTT; CDR3 protein: CAISESKGSSYNSPLHF
J gene: TRBJ2-3; D gene: -; CDR3 length: 15; V gene: TRBV5-1; clone size: -; CDR3 DNA: TGCGCCAGCAGCTTGGCCGCCTCGAGCACAGATACGCAGTATTTT; CDR3 protein: CASSLAASSTDTQYF
J gene: TRBJ1-2; D gene: -; CDR3 length: 13; V gene: TRBV19; clone size: -; CDR3 DNA: TGTGCCAGTAGTAAAGCCCAGCTGCATGGCTACACCTTC; CDR3 protein: CASSKAQLHGYTF
J gene: TRBJ2-3; D gene: TRBD1; CDR3 length: 14; V gene: TRBV19; clone size: -; CDR3 DNA: TGTGCCAGGCCCGGGACAGGGGGTGCAGATACGCAGTATTTT; CDR3 protein: CARPGTGGADTQYF
J gene: TRBJ2-7; D gene: TRBD2; CDR3 length: 16; V gene: TRBV27; clone size: -; CDR3 DNA: TGTGCCAGCAGTCCCTTAGGCCAGCGGGAAACCTACGAGCAGTACTTC; CDR3 protein: CASSPLGQRETYEQYF
J gene: TRBJ2-7; D gene: TRBD1; CDR3 length: 14; V gene: TRBV9; clone size: -; CDR3 DNA: TGTGCCAGCAGCGGAGGGACAGGGACCTACGAGCAGTACTTC; CDR3 protein: CASSGGTGTYEQYF
J gene: TRBJ2-7; D gene: -; CDR3 length: 13; V gene: TRBV6-5; clone size: -; CDR3 DNA: TGTGCCAGCAGTCAGGATTTTACGGGGGAGCAGTACTTC; CDR3 protein: CASSQDFTGEQYF
J gene: TRBJ1-1; D gene: TRBD1; CDR3 length: 14; V gene: TRBV2; clone size: -; CDR3 DNA: TGTGCCAGCAGTGAACAGGGGGCGCTAACTGAAGCTTTCTTT; CDR3 protein: CASSEQGALTEAFF
J gene: TRBJ1-2; D gene: TRBD1; CDR3 length: 14; V gene: TRBV27; clone size: few; CDR3 DNA: TGTGCCAGCAGGACCCCGGGACAGGGGCTTGGCTACACCTTC; CDR3 protein: CASRTPGQGLGYTF
J gene: TRBJ2-1; D gene: -; CDR3 length: 12; V gene: TRBV10-3; clone size: few; CDR3 DNA: TGTGCCATCAGCGGCAGCTTCAATGAGCAGTTCTTC; CDR3 protein: CAISGSFNEQFF
J gene: TRBJ1-4; D gene: -; CDR3 length: 14; V gene: TRBV19; clone size: -; CDR3 DNA: TGTGCCAGTACCCCGGGGAGGGCTAATGAAAAACTGTTTTTT; CDR3 protein: CASTPGRANEKLFF
J gene: TRBJ1-5; D gene: -; CDR3 length: 15; V gene: TRBV6-5; clone size: -; CDR3 DNA: TGTGCCAGCAGTCTCCATGGGGGAAGCAATCAGCCCCAGCATTTT; CDR3 protein: CASSLHGGSNQPQHF
J gene: TRBJ2-5; D gene: -; CDR3 length: 15; V gene: TRBV21-1; clone size: -; CDR3 DNA: TGTGCCAGCAGAGGAGGGGTTTCCCCCCAAGAGACCCAGTACTTC; CDR3 protein: CASRGGVSPQETQYF